Listed below are T cell receptor beta chains from one sample, sequenced in a study of blood T cell repertoires in COVID-19. TCRdb's table, derived via immunoSEQ multiplex PCR, lists solely in-frame clones and lacks some. The sample yields approximately 140,000 clones, 65% to 80% seen once. The sequencing input was peripheral blood. These receptors originate from a man aged 45-65 years with acute or convalescent COVID-19. The CDR3 runs from the conserved cysteine through the conserved F or W. D genes are given only for firm matches. Clone sizes are given selectively: once, few, many, or a class where the clone is expanded.

TRBV6-5	.	TRBD1	TRBJ2-5	CASSFDRDQETQYF	TGTGCCAGCAGCTTTGACAGGGACCAAGAGACCCAGTACTTC
TRBV12-3/TRBV12-4	.	.	TRBJ1-2	CASSLSGGGYTF	TGTGCCAGCAGTTTATCCGGGGGTGGCTACACCTTC
TRBV14	once	.	TRBJ2-2	CASSPYGATNTGELFF	TGTGCCAGCAGCCCATATGGAGCCACGAACACCGGGGAGCTGTTTTTT
TRBV19	.	TRBD1	TRBJ2-3	CASSSPSWQGAADTQYF	TGTGCCAGTAGTAGCCCGTCGTGGCAGGGGGCCGCAGATACGCAGTATTTT
TRBV18	.	.	TRBJ2-3	CASSPPSTDTQYF	TGTGCCAGCTCACCACCGAGTACAGATACGCAGTATTTT
TRBV3-1/TRBV3-2	.	.	TRBJ2-3	CASSQDGWGALTDTQYF	TGTGCCAGCAGCCAAGACGGGTGGGGAGCCCTCACAGATACGCAGTATTTT
TRBV4-1	few	TRBD1	TRBJ2-3	CASSQGPGTGHSTDTQYF	TGCGCCAGCAGCCAAGGCCCCGGGACAGGTCACAGCACAGATACGCAGTATTTT
TRBV5-1	.	TRBD1	TRBJ2-3	CASSIQGAADTQYF	TGCGCCAGCAGCATACAGGGGGCGGCAGATACGCAGTATTTT
TRBV18	once	TRBD2	TRBJ2-3	CASSLKRGATDTQYF	TGTGCCAGCTCACTTAAGCGGGGGGCCACAGATACGCAGTATTTT
TRBV5-6	once	.	TRBJ1-1	CASSFNGLEDTEAFF	TGTGCCAGCAGCTTTAACGGACTTGAGGACACTGAAGCTTTCTTT
TRBV7-3	.	TRBD2	TRBJ2-7	CASSYSGGAQYF	TGTGCCAGCAGTTACAGCGGGGGGGCACAGTACTTC
TRBV5-1	once	TRBD1	TRBJ1-1	CASSQWTGGENTEAFF	TGCGCCAGCAGCCAATGGACAGGGGGCGAGAACACTGAAGCTTTCTTT
TRBV3-1/TRBV3-2	.	TRBD1	TRBJ1-2	CASSQDRGVYGYTF	TGTGCCAGCAGCCAGGACAGGGGCGTCTATGGCTACACCTTC
TRBV19	.	.	TRBJ1-5	CASSAGTGIQPQHF	TGTGCCAGTAGTGCTGGAACAGGGATTCAGCCCCAGCATTTT
TRBV30	.	.	TRBJ2-1	CAWSTGGNEQFF	TGTGCCTGGAGTACCGGAGGTAATGAGCAGTTCTTC
TRBV7-9	.	TRBD1	TRBJ1-4	CASSRTGLGEKLFF	TGTGCCAGCAGCCGGACAGGGCTGGGCGAAAAACTGTTTTTT
TRBV5-1	.	TRBD2	TRBJ2-3	CASSPGAGGSTDTQYF	TGCGCCAGCAGCCCGGGAGCGGGGGGCAGCACAGATACGCAGTATTTT
TRBV10-1	.	TRBD1	TRBJ2-5	CASSESGTAQETQYF	TGCGCCAGCAGTGAGTCTGGGACAGCACAAGAGACCCAGTACTTC
TRBV11-2	.	.	TRBJ2-1	CASSAAQGLLDEQFF	TGTGCCAGCAGCGCCGCCCAGGGTTTATTGGATGAGCAGTTCTTC
TRBV14	.	TRBD2	TRBJ2-5	CASSQGLLAGTPKETQYF	TGTGCCAGCAGCCAAGGACTCCTAGCGGGGACCCCAAAAGAGACCCAGTACTTC
TRBV6-6	once	.	TRBJ1-1	CASSYGGHQNTEAFF	TGTGCCAGCAGTTACGGTGGACACCAGAACACTGAAGCTTTCTTT
TRBV6-5	many	TRBD1	TRBJ1-2	CASSYQGGVDGYTF	TGTGCCAGCAGTTACCAGGGGGGAGTGGATGGCTACACCTTC
TRBV3-1/TRBV3-2	.	.	TRBJ1-3	CASSQAGSGNTIYF	TGTGCCAGCAGCCAAGCAGGATCTGGAAACACCATATATTTT
TRBV28	.	TRBD1	TRBJ2-1	CASSPRGQGQMDEQFF	TGTGCCAGCAGTCCCCGGGGACAGGGGCAGATGGATGAGCAGTTCTTC
TRBV10-3	.	TRBD2	TRBJ2-5	CAISTSGGETQYF	TGTGCCATCAGTACTAGCGGGGGTGAGACCCAGTACTTC